This TCR beta chain was identified during a study of blood T cell repertoires in COVID-19. Study information: The United States, Italy and Spain provided the acute and convalescent COVID-19 samples.

This clone has only one observation. Assay: immunoSEQ multiplex PCR; the TCRdb copy retains only in-frame clones and omits some. The data contain approximately 47,000 clones, about 87% of them singletons. Source material: peripheral blood. The sequence derives from a human donor with active COVID-19. The donor label of this sample is uncertain.

CDR3 region: CASSSDRGSEAFF. In DNA, the CDR3 is TGTGCCAGCAGCTCGGACAGGGGAAGTGAAGCTTTCTTT. The chain carries TRBV7-9 and TRBJ1-1; 9 bases map to TRBD1. This CDR3 has 13 amino acids. Unmatched junction bases numbered 4, after V lost 4 bases and J lost 7 bases. Germline V gives CDR1 SEHNR, CDR2 FQNEAQ (reference sequence).